These 7 T cell receptor beta chains came from one sample sequenced in a study of neoadjuvant anti-PD-1 for oral cavity cancer. Profiled with immunoSEQ multiplex PCR; TCRdb holds only in-frame clones, not every one. The sample lists 13,000 to 15,000 clones; about 67% were seen once. This specimen was PBMCs, taken before nivolumab (anti-PD-1) treatment. The source is a person aged 40-85 years with oral cavity squamous cell carcinoma.

The chain employs TRBV29-1 and TRBJ2-7, with 9 positions matching TRBD2. The CDR3 contains 13 residues. V gave up 6 bases and J gave up 5 bases; unmatched junction bases: 8. Germline V gene data show CDR1 as SQVTM and CDR2 as ANQGSEA. CDR3 protein: CSVGGGGQHEQYF. As DNA, the CDR3 is TGCAGCGTGGGCGGGGGGGGTCAGCACGAGCAGTACTTC.

This clone appeared a few times. The rearrangement links TRBV7-3 to TRBJ1-1; no definite D call. Germline V gene data show CDR1 as SGHTA and CDR2 as FQGTGA. V dropped 3 bases and J dropped 3 bases, with 11 bases sitting between them. This CDR3 has 14 residues. CDR3 residues: CASSLGLRDTEAFF. CDR3 DNA: TGTGCCAGCAGCTTGGGCCTTAGGGACACTGAAGCTTTCTTT. The full variable domain, rest sourced from reference TRBV7-3 and TRBJ1-1, is GAGVSQTPSNKVTEKGKYVELRCDPISGHTALYWYRQSLGQGPEFLIYFQGTGAADDSGLPNDRFFAVRPEGSVSTLKIQRTERGDSAVYLCASSLGLRDTEAFFGQGTRLTVV.

This clone has a handful of counts. This CDR3 reads CASSLGTDQPQHF. Written as DNA, the CDR3 is TGCGCCAGCAGCTTGGGGACGGATCAGCCCCAGCATTTT. The rearrangement links TRBV5-1 to TRBJ1-5; no clear D gene. The CDR3 is 13 amino acids. Germline-derived CDR1 and CDR2 are SGHRS and YFSETQ. Trimming took off 0 bases at V and 5 bases at J, with 6 bases between the two ends.

The chain couples TRBV5-1 to TRBJ1-4; D is unclear. The V gene's germline CDR1 is SGHRS and CDR2 YFSETQ. V was trimmed by 0 bases and J by 4 bases, leaving 10 bases between them. CDR3 length: 15 residues. Here the CDR3 DNA reads TGCGCCAGCAGCTTGGCCTCAGGAATTAATGAAAAACTGTTTTTT. This translates into CASSLASGINEKLFF.

There are a few counts of this clone. V is TRBV5-1 and J is TRBJ2-5, with a possible D match to TRBD1 (6 bases). V lost 4 bases, J lost 5 bases, and 15 bases lay in between. The CDR3 extends over 14 amino acids. In germline, CDR1 is SGHRS, CDR2 YFSETQ. This CDR3 reads CASSEDRRGETQYF. As DNA, the CDR3 is TGCGCCAGCAGCGAAGACAGGCGAGGGGAGACCCAGTACTTC. Together with reference TRBV5-1 and TRBJ2-5, the CDR3 gives the full variable domain: KAGVTQTPRYLIKTRGQQVTLSCSPISGHRSVSWYQQTPGQGLQFLFEYFSETQRNKGNFPGRFSGRQFSNSRSEMNVSTLELGDSALYLCASSEDRRGETQYFGPGTRLLVL.

The J gene is TRBJ1-2, the V gene TRBV29-1, with no clear D. The CDR3 runs to 10 residues. Per the germline V gene, CDR1 is SQVTM and CDR2 is ANQGSEA. V dropped 6 bases and J dropped 8 bases, with 10 bases sitting between them. CDR3 residues: CSVEGGGYTF. CDR3 coding DNA: TGCAGCGTCGAGGGAGGCGGCTACACCTTC.

The V and J genes are TRBV5-1 and TRBJ1-3, with a tentative D call TRBD1 (5 bases). The CDR3 covers 14 residues. The germline gives CDR1 SGHRS, CDR2 YFSETQ. V shed 0 bases and J shed 6 bases, with 10 bases lying between them. DNA for the CDR3: TGCGCCAGCAGCTTGGAGCCAGGGTTAAACACCATATATTTT. This codes for CASSLEPGLNTIYF.